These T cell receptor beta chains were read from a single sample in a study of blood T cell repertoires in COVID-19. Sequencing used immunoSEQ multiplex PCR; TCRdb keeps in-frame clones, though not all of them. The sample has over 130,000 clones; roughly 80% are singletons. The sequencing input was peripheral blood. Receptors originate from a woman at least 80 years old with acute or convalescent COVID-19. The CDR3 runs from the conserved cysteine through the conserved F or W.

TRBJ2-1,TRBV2,CASSASLAGGALYDEQFF
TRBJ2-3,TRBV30,CASTGTSGGARDTQYF
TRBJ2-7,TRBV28,CASTYTGGRGYEQYF
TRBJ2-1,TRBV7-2,CASSSLGSYNEQFF
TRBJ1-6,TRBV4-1,CASSQDKAATNSPLHF
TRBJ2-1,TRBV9,CASSKGGNYNEQFF
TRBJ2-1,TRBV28,CASSFGGKRERSYNEQFF
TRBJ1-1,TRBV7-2,CASSSRQGGEAFF
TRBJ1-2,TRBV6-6,CASSSSTGSVYGYTF
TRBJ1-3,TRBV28,CASSWGQPENTIYF
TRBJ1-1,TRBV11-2,CASSHPTGSVPEAFF
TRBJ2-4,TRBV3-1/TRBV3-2,CASSPDLTGALAKNIQYF
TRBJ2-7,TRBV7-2,CASSPPLREQYF
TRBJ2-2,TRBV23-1,CASSQSIKRVGYARLDTGELFF
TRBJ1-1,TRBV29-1,CSVTGTGDTFGTEAFF
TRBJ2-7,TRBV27,CASSPSTGERPYEQYF
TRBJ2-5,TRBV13,CASSLGGGGKETQYF
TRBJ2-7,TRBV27,CASSASSGDRVSYEQYF
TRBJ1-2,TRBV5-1,CASSLDDTVYGYTF
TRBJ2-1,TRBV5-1,CASSPRQSSYNEQFF
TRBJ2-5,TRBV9,CASSDSPRQGARGQETQYF
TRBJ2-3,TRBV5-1,CASSSRGGAMDTQYF
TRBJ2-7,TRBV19,CASSPPPGAGGVQYF
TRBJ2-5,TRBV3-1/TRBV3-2,CASSPGLAGGPETQYF
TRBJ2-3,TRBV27,CASSFRGVVNTQYF
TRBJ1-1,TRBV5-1,CASSWGTQGEAFF
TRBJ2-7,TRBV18,CASSPTPRGEQYF
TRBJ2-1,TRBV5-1,CASSLVVSGGSYNEQFF
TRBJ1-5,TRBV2,CASSVFRDFDRAQHF
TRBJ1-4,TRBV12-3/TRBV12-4,CATQPRTNEKLFF
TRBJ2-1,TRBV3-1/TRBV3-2,CASSHWQHNEQFF
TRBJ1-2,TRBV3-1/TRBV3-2,CASSLKLDGSYGYTF
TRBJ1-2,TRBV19,CASRWRAGRYGYTF
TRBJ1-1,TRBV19,CASSRQGGTEAFF
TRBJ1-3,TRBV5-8,CASSLPRGNTIYF
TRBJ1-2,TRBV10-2,CAIGQGVRYGYTF
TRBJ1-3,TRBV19,CASRDSRLDTIYF
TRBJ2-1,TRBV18,CASSPVTSGTYNEQFF
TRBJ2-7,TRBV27,CASSSRRTGTYEQYF
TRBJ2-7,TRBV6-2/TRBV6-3,CASSPPGGTGKYEQYF
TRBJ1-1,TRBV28,CASSLGLGTVTEAFF
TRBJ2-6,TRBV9,CASRDSSTGANVLTF
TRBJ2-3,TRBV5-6,CASDRGTDTQYF
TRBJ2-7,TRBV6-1,CASSDPGSYEQYF
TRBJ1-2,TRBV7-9,CASSHAGLSRGYTF
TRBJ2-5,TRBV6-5,CASSLAGGLAQETQYF
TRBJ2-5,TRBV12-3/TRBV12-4,CASSAKETQYF
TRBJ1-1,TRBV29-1,CSVTHGTGGTEAFF
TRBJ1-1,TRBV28,CASSVPWQGPLAEVVNRTTEAFF